The 4 T cell receptor beta chains given below trace back to one sample, sequenced in a study of blood T cell repertoires in COVID-19. Method: immunoSEQ multiplex PCR; TCRdb's copy keeps in-frame clones and lacks some. The sample has some 300,000 clones, 70% to 90% seen once. The sequenced material came from PBMCs or T cells enriched from blood (not recorded which). These TCRs come from a woman aged 30 to 39 who had recovered from COVID-19.

The V and J genes are TRBV7-2 and TRBJ1-2; no definite D call. The CDR3 extends over 13 amino acids. CDR1 and CDR2 from the germline V gene are SGHTA and FQGNSA. Trimming removed 3 bases at V and 4 bases at J, with 9 bases between. The CDR3 loop is CASSLVRVYGYTF. CDR3 bases: TGTGCCAGCAGCTTGGTGAGGGTCTATGGCTACACCTTC.

V is TRBV5-1 and J is TRBJ1-1; D call uncertain. The V gene lost 4 bases and the J gene lost 1 base, with 11 bases spanning the gap. Germline V gene sequence: CDR1 SGHRS, CDR2 YFSETQ. The CDR3 is made up of 14 amino acids. CDR3 nucleotides: TGCGCCAGCAGCAAACGACTAGCGAACACTGAAGCTTTCTTT. Translation: CASSKRLANTEAFF.

V is TRBV29-1 and J is TRBJ2-3; 11 nucleotides line up with TRBD1. V shed 7 bases, J shed 4 bases, and the junction held 4 bases outside the gene matches. The CDR3 is made up of 13 amino acids. CDR1 is SQVTM, CDR2 ANQGSEA, per germline. The CDR3 region is CSAGQGVSDTQYF. CDR3 bases: TGCAGCGCGGGACAGGGGGTATCAGATACGCAGTATTTT.

The chain has TRBV30 and TRBJ2-1; TRBD2 matches at 10 bases. The ends lost 2 bases at V and 10 bases at J; junction bases unmatched: 11. Germline CDR1 reads GTSNPN; CDR2 reads SVGIG (reference sequence). CDR3 length: 15 residues. The CDR3 region has the DNA TGTGCCTGGAGTCAAGGGCTAGCGGGAGTTCGAGAGCAGTTCTTC. It encodes CAWSQGLAGVREQFF.